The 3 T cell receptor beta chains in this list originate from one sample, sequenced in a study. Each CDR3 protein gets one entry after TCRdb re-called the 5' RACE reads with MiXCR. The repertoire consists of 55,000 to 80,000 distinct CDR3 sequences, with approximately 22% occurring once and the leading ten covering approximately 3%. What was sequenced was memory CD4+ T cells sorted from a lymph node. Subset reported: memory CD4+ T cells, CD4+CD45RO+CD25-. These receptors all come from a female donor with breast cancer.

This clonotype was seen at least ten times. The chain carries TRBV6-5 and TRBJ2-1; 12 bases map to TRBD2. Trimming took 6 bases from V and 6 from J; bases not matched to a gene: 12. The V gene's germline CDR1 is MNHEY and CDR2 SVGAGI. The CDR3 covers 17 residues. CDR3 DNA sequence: TGTGCCAGCAGCCCACGAGGCGGGACTAGCGGGTTCAATGAGCAGTTCTTC. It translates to CASSPRGGTSGFNEQFF.

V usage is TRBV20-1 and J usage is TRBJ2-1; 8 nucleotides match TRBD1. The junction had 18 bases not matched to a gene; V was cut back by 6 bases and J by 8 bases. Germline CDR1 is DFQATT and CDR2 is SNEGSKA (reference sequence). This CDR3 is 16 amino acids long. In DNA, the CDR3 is TGCAGTGCGATTAGGACAGGGCGATCCCCTAGAGATGAGCAGTTCTTC. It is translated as CSAIRTGRSPRDEQFF.

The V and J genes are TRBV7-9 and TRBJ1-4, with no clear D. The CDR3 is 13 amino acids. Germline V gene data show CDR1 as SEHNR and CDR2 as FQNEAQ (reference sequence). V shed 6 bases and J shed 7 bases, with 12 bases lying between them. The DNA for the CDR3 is TGTGCCAGCAGTAGGCGCGGGATTGAAAAACTGTTTTTT. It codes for CASSRRGIEKLFF.